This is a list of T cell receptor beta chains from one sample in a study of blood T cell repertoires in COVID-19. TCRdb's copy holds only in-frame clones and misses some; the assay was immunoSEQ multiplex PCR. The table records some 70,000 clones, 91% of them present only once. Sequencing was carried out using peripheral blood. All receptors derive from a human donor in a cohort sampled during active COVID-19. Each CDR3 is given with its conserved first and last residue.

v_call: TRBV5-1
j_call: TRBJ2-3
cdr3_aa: CASSLEEGTDTQYF

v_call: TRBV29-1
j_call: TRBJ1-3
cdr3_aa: CSVSTGAGNTIYF

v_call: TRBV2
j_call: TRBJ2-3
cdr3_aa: CASSAGGPRDTQYF

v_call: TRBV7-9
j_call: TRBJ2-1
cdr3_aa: CASSLADSGRSVYNEQFF

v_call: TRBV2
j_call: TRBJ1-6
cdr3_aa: CARGGSYNSPLHF

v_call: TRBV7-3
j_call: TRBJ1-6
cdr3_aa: CASSQSGGRANSPLHF

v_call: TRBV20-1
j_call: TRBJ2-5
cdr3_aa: CSVGVTETQYF

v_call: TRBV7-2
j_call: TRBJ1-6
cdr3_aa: CASSSRGGLGSPLHF

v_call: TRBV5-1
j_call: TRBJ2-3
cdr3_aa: CASSGIAGVGLGTDTQYF

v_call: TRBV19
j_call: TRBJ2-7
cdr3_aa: CASSLGASQGRGEQYF

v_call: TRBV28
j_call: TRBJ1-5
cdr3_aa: CASRTPPSNQPQHF

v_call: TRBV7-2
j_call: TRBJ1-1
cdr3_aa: CASSLRQGGTEAFF

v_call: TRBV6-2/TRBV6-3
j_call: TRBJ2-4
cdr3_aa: CASSYLRRGEKNIQYF

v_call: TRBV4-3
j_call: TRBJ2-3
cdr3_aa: CASSHRGGPGTDTQYF

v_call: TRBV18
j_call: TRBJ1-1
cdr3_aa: CASSPPDGMAAFF

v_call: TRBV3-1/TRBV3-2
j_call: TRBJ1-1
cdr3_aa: CASSRTGNTEAFF

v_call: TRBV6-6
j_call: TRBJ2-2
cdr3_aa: CASRIVGGLNTGELFF

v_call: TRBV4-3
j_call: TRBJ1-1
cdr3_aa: CASSPFIGENTEAFF

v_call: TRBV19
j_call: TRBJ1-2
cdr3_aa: CASRKGQGAYGYTF

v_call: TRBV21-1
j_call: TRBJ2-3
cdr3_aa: CASSKKDRDVTDTQYF

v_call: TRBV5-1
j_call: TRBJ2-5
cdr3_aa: CASTITGQEETQYF

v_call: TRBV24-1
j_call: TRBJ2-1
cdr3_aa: CATGSRGGTSGGNRYNEQFF

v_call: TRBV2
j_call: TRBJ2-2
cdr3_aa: CASSRDRGLGGELFF

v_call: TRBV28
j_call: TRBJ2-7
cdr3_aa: CASNTPGQGTYEQYF

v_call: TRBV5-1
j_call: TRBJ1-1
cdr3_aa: CASSDGTGVNTEAFF

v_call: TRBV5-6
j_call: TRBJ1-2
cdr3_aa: CASSSRTGVGYTF

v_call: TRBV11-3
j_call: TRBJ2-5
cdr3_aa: CASSLNSQETQYF

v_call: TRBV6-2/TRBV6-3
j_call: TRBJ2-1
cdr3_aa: CASSYSLAASYNEQFF

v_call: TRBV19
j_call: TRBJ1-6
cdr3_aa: CASSARDSHNSPLHF

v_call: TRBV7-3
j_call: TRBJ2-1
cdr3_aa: CASSPRLAIGNEQFF

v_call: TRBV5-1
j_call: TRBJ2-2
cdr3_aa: CASSRSGAGELFF

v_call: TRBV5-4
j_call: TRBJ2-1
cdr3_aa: CASVSSGDNEQFF

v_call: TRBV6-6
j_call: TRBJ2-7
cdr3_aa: CASSYLGGGGYEQYF

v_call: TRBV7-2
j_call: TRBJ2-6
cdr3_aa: CASSSNRAGANVLTF

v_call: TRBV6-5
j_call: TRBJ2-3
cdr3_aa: CASGSTGVEADTQYF

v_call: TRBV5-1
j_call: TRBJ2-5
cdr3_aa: CASSLEGVEETQYF

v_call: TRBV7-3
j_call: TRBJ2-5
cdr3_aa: CASSRGGSVGETQYF

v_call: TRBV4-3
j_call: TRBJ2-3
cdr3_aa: CASSQDRLAGTDTQYF